This T cell receptor (beta chain) appears in the sequencing data of a study of T cells in Graves' hyperthyroidism and ophthalmopathy (dated by TCRdb to between 2018 and 2021). Notes on the research overall: Peripheral blood samples were taken at the time of initial diagnosis, prior to any treatment. To identify distinguishing TCR V-J signatures, a discovery cohort of some 100 patients was used, comprising 43 with Graves' ophthalmopathy and around 60 with stable Graves' hyperthyroidism. Prospective prediction of ophthalmopathy was tested in an independent validation cohort of fewer than 20 hyperthyroidism patients and around 16 patients who later progressed to ophthalmopathy. The roughly 100 discovery patients were randomly divided into training and test sets at a 7:3 ratio. In more than five Graves' hyperthyroidism patients, the study also compared T-cell repertoires from thyroid tissue with T-cell repertoires from blood. After blood sampling, hyperthyroidism patients were treated with methimazole at a starting dose of 30 mg daily, and ophthalmopathy patients were treated with high-dose intravenous methylprednisolone. The paper reports TCR Vbeta CDR3 sequencing of approximately 140 peripheral blood samples: under 45 ophthalmopathy, fewer than 80 hyperthyroidism and around 17 progressor patients.

TCR beta CDR3 regions were amplified from RNA transcripts. A first-round RT-PCR of the TCR CDR3 used the HTBI primer set with the Qiagen OneStep RT-PCR kit. Libraries were constructed in a second round of multiplex PCR, after which size selection and purification were carried out. Libraries were sequenced paired-end with 100 bp reads on an Illumina HiSeq2000. For the original study's pipeline: SOAPnuke was used to process the raw data, with reads discarded if the reads contained adapters or uncalled bases, had a mean Phred below 15, or lacked an exact constant-primer or identifier match. High-quality paired reads were merged with COPE v1.2.5, and unique nucleotide sequences were defined as clonotypes. Clonotypes were aligned to IMGT TRBV, TRBD and TRBJ reference segments using MiTCR v1.1. Analysis was restricted to V-J combinations with a frequency above 0.0001, which covered roughly 99% of repertoires. The TCS score was defined as F50 (clonal expansion) divided by E x V (chaos), with BLOSUM62-based TCRdist calculated between CDR3 peptides within each V-J. Welch's t-statistics and random forest reduced 500 to 650 V-J features to under 15, which were used in a naive Bayes classifier (R e1071). TCRdb cleaned the public reads at Q25 with fastp, built clones with MiXCR and kept in-frame beta chains. Every distinct CDR3 protein forms one entry, paired with its most common genes and DNA. The V and J calls were not made by the authors but by TCRdb's processing. For this sample there are roughly 250,000 distinct CDR3 sequences; about 20% appear just once. The top ten clones comprise about 60% of the sample.

Moderately to severely active disease, a Clinical Activity Score of at least 3, a NOSPECS grade of at least 4, and a duration under 3 months were present in ophthalmopathy patients. The study excluded patients with uncontrolled infections, other autoimmune diseases, pregnancy or lactation. Clinical symptoms, serum thyroxine and TRAb, thyroid ultrasound, and orbital computed tomography formed the basis for the diagnoses. Ficoll-Paque density gradient centrifugation was used to isolate PBMCs from around 10 ml of fresh peripheral blood. Trizol reagent was used to extract total RNA, and RNA quality was then checked on an Agilent 2100 Bioanalyzer. Turning to this clonotype: Its antigen is unknown. Base qualities are not at hand, and no much larger clone is one base apart.

The paper as a whole reports these results and caveats: Sample size was not statistically predetermined, and blinding of investigators to group allocation was not performed. Most expanded thyroid clonotypes (frequency above 0.001) were also detected in blood, a finding suggesting that blood repertoires may reflect thyroid immune responses. During validation, the model predicted progression to ophthalmopathy a median of approximately 6 months ahead of onset, with almost 71% sensitivity and 72% to 85% specificity. A 13 V-J signature model separated ophthalmopathy from stable hyperthyroidism, with just over 85% sensitivity and just under 84% specificity in cross-validation and 80%/75% in testing.

CDR1 and CDR2 (DFQATT, SNEGSKA) derive from the germline V gene (reference sequence). Reading from cysteine to phenylalanine, the CDR3 counts 13 amino acids. The retained sequence is limited to the CDR3, 39 bases, with the frame set at the first base. The V and J ends are trimmed by 5 bases and 0 bases, leaving 11 bases between them. The sequenced material came from blood. The source is a man younger than 40 with Graves' ophthalmopathy. This receptor chain uses TRBV20-1 and TRBJ2-7; the best D guess is TRBD2, with 5 bases matching. The CDR3 amino acid sequence is: CSAESGSSYEQYF. The DNA sequence is TGCAGTGCTGAAAGCGGTAGCTCCTACGAGCAGTACTTC.